This T cell receptor (beta chain) was sequenced during a study of T cells in Graves' hyperthyroidism and ophthalmopathy. Study findings and constraints: Most clonotypes expanded in the thyroid (above 0.001) were also present in blood.

This CDR3 region has 14 residues. Germline CDR1 MDHEN, CDR2 SYDVKM. V gave up 0 bases and J gave up 0 bases, with 3 bases separating them. RNA transcripts provided the source from which TCR beta CDR3 regions were amplified. The HTBI primer set was used in a first-round RT-PCR of the TCR CDR3. A single record per CDR3 protein comes from TCRdb applying MiXCR to the multiplex PCR reads. The table lists roughly 350,000 distinct CDR3 sequences, roughly an eighth of them singletons. In its sample, this clonotype was seen many times. What it binds is unknown. Material for sequencing was blood. V and J are TRBV28 and TRBJ1-5; D gene uncertain. This TCR derives from a woman aged 40 to 50 with Graves' ophthalmopathy. The CDR3, as DNA: TGTGCCAGCAGTTTATGGGTTAGCAATCAGCCCCAGCATTTT. This sequence encodes CASSLWVSNQPQHF.